Shown below are 20 T cell receptor beta chains from a single sample sequenced in a study of blood T cell repertoires in COVID-19. The protocol was immunoSEQ multiplex PCR, while the TCRdb copy is restricted to in-frame clones and leaves out a portion. The table records 50,000 or so clones, more than 75% of them present only once. Sequenced material: peripheral blood. These receptors were collected from a human donor in a cohort sampled during active COVID-19.

The rearrangement uses TRBV12-3 or TRBV12-4 and TRBJ1-2, with D perhaps matching TRBD1 (6 bases). The CDR3 extends over 12 amino acids. V was cut by 7 bases and J by 7 bases, with 13 bases left in between. The CDR3, as DNA: TGTGCCAGCACCTGGGACACCGCTGGCTACACCTTC. This codes for CASTWDTAGYTF.

The chain uses TRBV19 and TRBJ1-2, with 9 bases lining up with TRBD1. Germline trimming cut 6 bases from V and 5 bases from J; bases unmatched to any gene: 7. CDR1 is LNHDA, CDR2 SQIVND, per germline (reference sequence). CDR3 length: 14 amino acids. CDR3 nucleotides: TGTGCCAGTAGGAAAGGACAGGGGTGGTATGGCTACACCTTC. Translating gives CASRKGQGWYGYTF.

This clone was recorded once. This sequence joins TRBV24-1 and TRBJ2-3; 9 bases line up with TRBD1. Trimming took 4 bases from V and 2 from J; bases not matched to a gene: 12. The CDR3 has 18 residues. Germline V gene data show CDR1 as KGHDR and CDR2 as SFDVKD. The CDR3 spells CATSEGTGPGLPTDTQYF. CDR3 coding DNA: TGTGCCACCAGTGAGGGGACAGGGCCGGGTCTTCCCACAGATACGCAGTATTTT.

Turning to this clone: The same CDR3 arises from other DNA sequences in this sample as well. The chain joins TRBV7-9 to TRBJ2-1, with 8 bases that match TRBD2. V was pared by 6 bases and J by 4 bases, with 11 bases of the junction left unmatched. CDR1 is SEHNR and CDR2 is FQNEAQ in the germline V gene (reference sequence). This CDR3 has 16 residues. CDR3 sequence reads: CASSPGGQGMYNEQFF. CDR3 nucleotide sequence: TGTGCCAGCAGTCCGGGGGGGCAGGGGATGTACAATGAGCAGTTCTTC. Variable domain in full (rest from reference TRBV7-9 and TRBJ2-1): DTGVSQNPRHKITKRGQNVTFRCDPISEHNRLYWYRQTLGQGPEFLTYFQNEAQLEKSRLLSDRFSAERPKGSFSTLEIQRTEQGDSAMYLCASSPGGQGMYNEQFFGPGTRLTVL.

The chain recombines TRBV19 with TRBJ2-3; 10 bases align to TRBD2. Losses at the gene ends were 9 bases for V and 3 bases for J; bases not matched to a gene: 3. The CDR3 contains 13 residues. Germline V gene sequence: CDR1 LNHDA, CDR2 SQIVND (reference sequence). The CDR3 DNA follows: TGTGCCAGCCGGACTAGCGGAACAGATACGCAGTATTTT. Protein: CASRTSGTDTQYF.

This rearrangement joins TRBV10-1 to TRBJ2-7; TRBD1 aligns across 7 bases. Germline loops: CDR1 WNHNN, CDR2 SYGVQD (reference sequence). Losses at the gene ends were 0 bases for V and 2 bases for J; bases not matched to a gene: 1. CDR3 length: 14 residues. The CDR3 coding sequence is TGCGCCAGCAGTGAGTCTGGGACAGCCTACGAGCAGTACTTC. Its translation is CASSESGTAYEQYF.

DNA of the CDR3: TGTGCCAGCAGGCCGGGACAGTGGAGCTCCTACGAGCAGTACTTC. This encodes CASRPGQWSSYEQYF. This rearrangement joins TRBV28 to TRBJ2-7, with 7 bases that match TRBD1. J gave up 0 bases and V 6 bases, and 8 bases lay outside the gene matches. Germline lookup yields CDR1 MDHEN and CDR2 SYDVKM. The CDR3 sequence is 15 residues long.

This clone was seen once. This rearrangement joins TRBV10-3 to TRBJ2-2, with D possibly being TRBD2 (6 bases). Trimming took 10 bases from V and 2 from J, leaving 17 bases between them. Germline V gives CDR1 ENHRY, CDR2 SYGVKD. The CDR3 totals 15 residues. The CDR3 DNA sequence: TGTGCCACTTACCCCAGGGACTCAAACACCGGGGAGCTGTTTTTT. It translates to CATYPRDSNTGELFF.

The gene calls are TRBV18 and TRBJ1-6, with 9 bases matching TRBD1. V lost 4 bases to trimming and J lost 9 bases; unmatched junction nucleotides: 1. The germline V gene has CDR1 KGHSH and CDR2 LQKENI. This CDR3 is 13 amino acids long. The DNA of the CDR3 is TGTGCCAGCTCACAGGACAGGGGTTCACCCCTCCACTTT. Translated, it gives CASSQDRGSPLHF. Together with reference TRBV18 and TRBJ1-6, the CDR3 gives the full variable domain: NAGVMQNPRHLVRRRGQEARLRCSPMKGHSHVYWYRQLPEEGLKFMVYLQKENIIDESGMPKERFSAEFPKEGPSILRIQQVVRGDSAAYFCASSQDRGSPLHFGNGTRLTVT.

The chain carries TRBV10-3 and TRBJ1-3, with 9 positions matching TRBD1. This CDR3 has 13 amino acids. J was trimmed by 5 bases and V by 6 bases; bases with no gene match: 2. Germline V gene sequence: CDR1 ENHRY, CDR2 SYGVKD. In DNA, the CDR3 is TGTGCCATCAGGGGGACAGGGCGAAACACCATATATTTT. Encoded protein: CAIRGTGRNTIYF.

V is TRBV6-5 and J is TRBJ1-2, with 7 nucleotides matching TRBD1. With 2 bases clipped from V and 7 bases from J, the junction kept 10 bases outside the gene matches. Germline V lookup: CDR1 MNHEY, CDR2 SVGAGI. The CDR3 length is 15 residues. The CDR3, as DNA: TGTGCCAGCAGTTACAGTTTAGAGGGGGCCGGTGGCTACACCTTC. Its translation: CASSYSLEGAGGYTF.

The V gene is TRBV3-1 (or the pseudogene TRBV3-2), the J gene TRBJ1-2, with a possible D match to TRBD1 (6 bases). The germline CDR1 and CDR2 sequences are LGHDT and YNNKEL (reference sequence). V was pared by 1 base and J by 8 bases, with 17 bases between. The CDR3 totals 15 residues. The CDR3 protein is CASSQGRKGGMGYTF. The CDR3 nucleotides read TGTGCCAGCAGCCAAGGCCGGAAGGGGGGGATGGGCTACACCTTC.

This clone has only a few counts. CDR3 in amino acids: CASSQDDIYGYTF. The CDR3 region has the DNA TGTGCCAGCAGCCAAGACGACATCTATGGCTACACCTTC. This rearrangement joins TRBV3-1 (or the pseudogene TRBV3-2) to TRBJ1-2; the D is unclear. Germline-derived CDR1 and CDR2 are LGHDT and YNNKEL (reference sequence). The CDR3 runs 13 residues. Trimming took off 0 bases at V and 4 bases at J, with 6 bases between the two ends.

V usage is TRBV28 and J usage is TRBJ2-7, with 11 bases matching TRBD2. The CDR3 is 14 amino acids. Germline CDR1 is MDHEN and CDR2 is SYDVKM. The V gene end was trimmed by 5 bases and the J gene end by 2 bases; junction bases not matched to a gene: 2. This CDR3 is CASSRLAGTYEQYF. As DNA, the CDR3 is TGTGCCAGCAGTCGACTAGCGGGAACCTACGAGCAGTACTTC.

This CDR3 is CASSSDRGSSHEQYF. DNA of the CDR3: TGTGCCAGCAGCTCCGACAGGGGAAGTTCCCACGAGCAGTACTTC. J is TRBJ2-7 and V is TRBV9, with 8 bases lining up with TRBD1. V lost 4 bases and J lost 5; bases outside the gene matches: 11. Looked up from germline, CDR1 is SGDLS and CDR2 is YYNGEE. There are 15 residues in the CDR3.

This chain uses TRBV5-1 with TRBJ2-3, with D possibly matching TRBD2 (6 bases). Germline assignment: CDR1 SGHRS and CDR2 YFSETQ. V lost 0 bases and J lost 2, with 10 bases in between. The CDR3 sequence is 15 residues long. This chain's CDR3 is CASSLVGDSTDTQYF. The CDR3 region has the DNA TGCGCCAGCAGCTTGGTTGGGGACTCCACAGATACGCAGTATTTT.

The V gene is TRBV27, the J gene TRBJ1-5; the D is unclear. Trimming shortened V by 6 bases and J by 7 bases, and 10 bases separated the two germline ends. The CDR3 length is 12 residues. Germline V gene lookup returns CDR1 MNHEY and CDR2 SMNVEV (reference sequence). CDR3 sequence (DNA): TGTGCCAGCAGAGAAGGGAGCCAGCCCCAGCATTTT. It codes for CASREGSQPQHF.

The chain recombines TRBV18 with TRBJ2-1, with 7 bases identical to TRBD2. From germline, CDR1 is KGHSH and CDR2 LQKENI. V was pared by 3 bases and J by 7 bases, with 18 bases of the junction left unmatched. This CDR3 spans 18 amino acids. The CDR3 protein is CASSPNELSGTHRNEQFF. The CDR3 DNA reads as TGTGCCAGCTCACCGAATGAACTAAGCGGGACCCACAGGAATGAGCAGTTCTTC.

This clone occurred once. The gene calls are TRBV3-1 (or the pseudogene TRBV3-2) and TRBJ2-7; 7 nucleotides line up with TRBD1. CDR3 length equals 16 residues. Germline V gene sequence: CDR1 LGHDT, CDR2 YNNKEL (reference sequence). The V segment lost 4 bases and the J segment 0 bases; nucleotides outside the gene matches: 9. The CDR3 region is CASSPRQGYGSYEQYF. The CDR3 coding sequence is TGTGCCAGCAGCCCACGACAGGGTTATGGCTCCTACGAGCAGTACTTC.

The rearrangement links TRBV5-5 to TRBJ1-5; D is possibly TRBD1 (6 bases). The V gene lost 4 bases and the J gene lost 0 bases, with 14 bases spanning the gap. Germline V gives CDR1 SGHKS, CDR2 YYEKEE (reference sequence). The CDR3 has 16 amino acids. The CDR3 DNA sequence: TGTGCCAGCAGCCCAGGGACACCTGATAGCAATCAGCCCCAGCATTTT. It codes for CASSPGTPDSNQPQHF.